This T cell receptor (beta chain) is from a study of T cell repertoires in cytomegalovirus infection. For the study at large: Shared public TCR beta signatures pointed to both CMV infection and a matching HLA type.

Broader study findings: CMV carriers having the relevant HLA were flagged by cumulative public TCR beta family frequency. There were HLA-C-restricted CMV-specific TCR beta clonotypes dominating the ex vivo response.

Between the trimmed V and J ends, which lost 2 bases and 8 bases, there was a span of 28 bases. This CDR3 has 19 amino acids. Germline CDR1 SGHDN, CDR2 FVKESK. TCRdb re-analysed the reads in MiXCR, keeping a single row per CDR3 protein. The sample gives about 140,000 distinct CDR3 sequences, about 6% of which show up once; about 20% is in the top ten. This clonotype was counted many times. The antigen remains unidentified. V and J are TRBV14 and TRBJ2-1; a weak D match, TRBD2 (7 bases). The TCR was taken from a human donor in good health (CMV status not recorded). Some clones in this sample may be carry-over from other donors' samples. Sequencing was done on a sample of PBMCs. The CDR3 loop reads CASSQNPGGYGGGRYEQFF. The CDR3 nucleotides are TGTGCCAGCAGCCAAAACCCGGGAGGCTATGGAGGGGGGAGATATGAGCAGTTCTTC.